This T cell receptor beta chain appears in the sequencing data of a study of blood T cell repertoires in COVID-19. Study context: Acute and convalescent COVID-19 specimens originated in the United States, Italy and Spain. The analysed material was cDNA or gDNA that came from T cells, B-cell-depleted T cells, or PBMCs.

V lost 0 bases to trimming and J lost 4 bases, with 14 bases between them. CDR3 length equals 15 residues. Germline assignment: CDR1 SGDLS and CDR2 YYNGEE. Residents of 24 US areas, aged about 18 to 95 years, made up the participants. Original analysis: The authors estimated nucleated cell counts from reference gene primer amplification. The table came from immunoSEQ multiplex PCR; TCRdb's copy has only in-frame clones and leaves some out. V and J calls and clone size come straight from that table; D and trimming were deduced from the DNA. The sample carries 310,000 or so clones, 65% to 90% recorded once.

Sequenced: PBMCs or T cells enriched from blood (not recorded which). This rearrangement joins TRBV9 to TRBJ2-7; D possibly corresponds to TRBD1 (6 bases). The TCR comes from a woman between 18 and 29 years old who had recovered from COVID-19. CDR3 amino acids: CASSVGQGQSYEQYF. The CDR3 coding sequence is TGTGCCAGCAGCGTAGGGCAGGGGCAGTCGTACGAGCAGTACTTC.